The 20 T cell receptor beta chains below all came from one sample that was sequenced in a study of blood T cell repertoires in COVID-19. Generated by immunoSEQ multiplex PCR, the TCRdb table keeps only in-frame clones and is missing some. Of about 360,000 clones in the sample, 70% to 90% were seen once. The sequenced sample consisted of peripheral blood. The origin of the receptors is a woman aged 55-70 years with COVID-19, enrolled during active disease.

The chain employs TRBV9 and TRBJ1-3; D not certain. The CDR3 extends over 14 amino acids. In germline, CDR1 is SGDLS, CDR2 YYNGEE. With 4 bases removed from V and 1 base from J, the gap between germline ends came to 9 bases. CDR3 amino acids: CASSPPFSGNTIYF. The CDR3 DNA is TGTGCCAGCAGCCCCCCGTTTTCTGGAAACACCATATATTTT. Together with reference TRBV9 and TRBJ1-3, the CDR3 gives the full variable domain: DSGVTQTPKHLITATGQRVTLRCSPRSGDLSVYWYQQSLDQGLQFLIQYYNGEERAKGNILERFSAQQFPDLHSELNLSSLELGDSALYFCASSPPFSGNTIYFGEGSWLTVV.

This chain joins TRBV30 and TRBJ1-2; the D is unclear. This CDR3 contains 10 residues. Trimming cost V 7 bases and J 12 bases, with 15 bases left between them. The germline V gene encodes CDR1 GTSNPN and CDR2 SVGIG (reference sequence). CDR3 nucleotides: TGTGCCTCGGTCATCGGGAAGCACACCTTC. This gives the protein CASVIGKHTF.

This clone was found once. The gene calls are TRBV7-2 and TRBJ2-3; tentatively, D is TRBD2 (6 bases). Trimming stripped 0 bases from V and 0 bases from J, with 16 bases between. The CDR3 is 18 amino acids. CDR1 is SGHTA, CDR2 FQGNSA, per germline. CDR3 loop: CASSLAVYRGSSTDTQYF. Written as DNA, the CDR3 is TGTGCCAGCAGCTTAGCGGTCTACCGGGGGTCTAGCACAGATACGCAGTATTTT.

This rearrangement joins TRBV5-1 to TRBJ2-7; 10 nucleotides match TRBD2. V shed 4 bases and J 0 bases; nucleotides not matched to a gene: 7. Germline CDR1 SGHRS, CDR2 YFSETQ. The CDR3 runs to 16 residues. In nucleotides, the CDR3 is TGCGCCAGCAGCACCCCTAGCGGGGGTAGCTCCTACGAGCAGTACTTC. This translates into CASSTPSGGSSYEQYF.

The chain carries TRBV30 and TRBJ1-4; 7 bases agree with TRBD1. The length of the CDR3 is 15 residues. CDR1 is GTSNPN and CDR2 is SVGIG in the germline V gene (reference sequence). J lost 11 bases, V lost 4 bases, and 16 bases had no gene match. Here the CDR3 DNA reads TGTGCCTGGAACCCCCCCCGGACAGGACGAGAGAAACTGTTTTTT. Its protein product is CAWNPPRTGREKLFF.

The V and J genes are TRBV6-5 and TRBJ2-5; weak D call: TRBD1 (6 bases). Trimming cost V 6 bases and J 4 bases, with 12 bases left between them. The length of the CDR3 is 13 residues. Germline CDR1 MNHEY, CDR2 SVGAGI. CDR3 coding DNA: TGTGCCAGCAGAACACAGGGTGTAGAGACCCAGTACTTC. Encoded protein: CASRTQGVETQYF.

V gene TRBV30 combines with J gene TRBJ2-1; TRBD1 matches 10 bases. The CDR3 runs 13 residues. The germline V gene encodes CDR1 GTSNPN and CDR2 SVGIG (reference sequence). Unmatched junction bases numbered 3, after V lost 3 bases and J lost 7 bases. The CDR3 region is CAWRRQGANEQFF. CDR3 coding DNA: TGTGCCTGGAGGAGACAGGGGGCGAATGAGCAGTTCTTC. Full variable domain (remainder filled in from reference TRBV30 and TRBJ2-1): SQTIHQWPATLVQPVGSPLSLECTVEGTSNPNLYWYRQAAGRGLQLLFYSVGIGQISSEVPQNLSASRPQDRQFILSSKKLLLSDSGFYLCAWRRQGANEQFFGPGTRLTVL.

The chain is built from TRBV25-1 and TRBJ1-4; D perhaps matches TRBD1 (5 bases). CDR1 and CDR2 from the germline V gene are MGHDK and SYGVNS. This CDR3 is 13 amino acids long. Trimming removed 6 bases from V and 8 bases from J, with 13 bases in between. CDR3 DNA sequence: TGTGCCAGCAGGGGGGGTCCCTCGGAAAAACTGTTTTTT. This gives the protein CASRGGPSEKLFF.

V and J are TRBV4-3 and TRBJ2-3; 15 bases match TRBD2. Germline CDR1 LGHNA, CDR2 YSLEER. This CDR3 comprises 18 residues. The trim removed 0 bases at V and 3 bases at J, leaving 4 bases unmatched. DNA for the CDR3: TGCGCCAGCAGCCAAGATTTTGGACTAGCGGGGGGGACAGATACGCAGTATTTT. It codes for CASSQDFGLAGGTDTQYF.

This clone was seen just once. The V and J genes are TRBV7-2 and TRBJ2-1; 9 bases line up with TRBD2. Per germline, CDR1 SGHTA and CDR2 FQGNSA. V lost 1 base and J lost 9; bases outside the gene matches: 7. This CDR3 is 15 amino acids long. The CDR3 nucleotides are TGTGCCAGCAGCTTAGGCCAGCGGGGGGCCAGTGAGCAGTTCTTC. Encoded protein: CASSLGQRGASEQFF.

Regarding this clone: Other nucleotide sequences from this sample produce the same CDR3. This chain connects TRBV5-1 to TRBJ1-1; D is unresolved. Germline-derived CDR1 and CDR2 are SGHRS and YFSETQ. The length of the CDR3 is 14 residues. Trimming removed 0 bases at V and 1 base at J, with 7 bases between. The CDR3 spells CASSLGGGNTEAFF. Written as DNA, the CDR3 is TGCGCCAGCAGCTTGGGCGGAGGGAACACTGAAGCTTTCTTT.

This chain links TRBV7-2 with TRBJ2-3, with TRBD2 matching over 7 bases. CDR1 is SGHTA and CDR2 is FQGNSA in the germline V gene. The CDR3 spans 18 residues. V lost 5 bases and J lost 1; bases outside the gene matches: 15. The CDR3 here is CASSLRASGIFGTDTQYF. Here the CDR3 DNA reads TGTGCCAGCAGCCTTAGGGCGAGCGGGATTTTTGGCACAGATACGCAGTATTTT.

The rearrangement uses TRBV19 and TRBJ2-2; D is unresolved. The CDR3 has 13 residues. V lost 4 bases and J 0 bases, leaving 3 bases between the germline ends. CDR1 and CDR2 from the germline V gene are LNHDA and SQIVND (reference sequence). The CDR3 coding sequence is TGTGCCAGTAGTACTTCGAACACCGGGGAGCTGTTTTTT. This translates into CASSTSNTGELFF.

The CDR3 nucleotides are TGTGCCAGCTCACAACCACTTACGCCGGATACGCAGTATTTT. This sequence encodes CASSQPLTPDTQYF. V gene TRBV18 combines with J gene TRBJ2-3; D is ambiguous. Per the germline V gene, CDR1 is KGHSH and CDR2 is LQKENI. CDR3 length: 14 amino acids. The V gene lost 4 bases and the J gene lost 6 bases, with 14 bases spanning the gap.

The rearrangement links TRBV28 to TRBJ2-7; TRBD1 agrees at 8 bases. The CDR3 has 15 residues. CDR1 and CDR2 from the germline V gene are MDHEN and SYDVKM. V trimming: 2 bases; J trimming: 6 bases; junction bases outside the gene matches: 9. CDR3 loop: CASSLPGTGGVEQYF. The CDR3 nucleotides are TGTGCCAGCAGTTTACCCGGGACAGGTGGGGTCGAGCAGTACTTC.

The chain carries TRBV6-5 and TRBJ2-3; D call uncertain. The CDR3 runs to 14 residues. V lost 2 bases and J lost 3, with 9 bases in between. Germline-derived CDR1 and CDR2 are MNHEY and SVGAGI. The CDR3 sequence is CASSYGERTDTQYF. As DNA, the CDR3 is TGTGCCAGCAGTTACGGTGAGAGGACAGATACGCAGTATTTT.

This clone was seen only a few times. The chain recombines TRBV18 with TRBJ1-5, with D unclear. CDR3 length: 14 residues. The V gene's germline CDR1 is KGHSH and CDR2 LQKENI. Trimming pared 3 bases from V and 5 bases from J, leaving 11 bases between. This CDR3 is CASSPSGGDQPQHF. CDR3 sequence (DNA): TGTGCCAGCTCACCCTCGGGTGGCGATCAGCCCCAGCATTTT.

The chain couples TRBV3-1 (or the pseudogene TRBV3-2) to TRBJ1-1, with a tentative D call TRBD1 (6 bases). V lost 10 bases and J lost 0, with 24 bases in between. The CDR3 covers 17 residues. Germline CDR1 and CDR2: LGHDT and YNNKEL (reference sequence). CDR3 region: CAINRARDPSLNTEAFF. CDR3 coding DNA: TGTGCCATCAACAGGGCCCGCGACCCCTCTTTGAACACTGAAGCTTTCTTT.

V and J are TRBV6-6 and TRBJ2-5, with TRBD2 matching over 11 bases. After removal of 6 bases from V and 5 bases from J, the junction contained 5 bases not matched to a gene. CDR1 is MNHNY, CDR2 SVGAGI, per germline (reference sequence). The CDR3 consists of 14 residues. The CDR3 coding sequence is TGTGCCAGCAGCCTAACTAGCGGGAGCGAGACCCAGTACTTC. Its protein is CASSLTSGSETQYF.

The V and J genes are TRBV9 and TRBJ1-2; possible D gene TRBD1, 5 bases. This CDR3 has 14 residues. Germline CDR1 reads SGDLS; CDR2 reads YYNGEE. The V end lost 0 bases, the J end lost 8 bases, and 14 bases lay between the germline ends. The CDR3 nucleotides read TGTGCCAGCAGCGTAGATGGGGCGACCTGGGGCTACACCTTC. Its translation: CASSVDGATWGYTF.